The T cell receptor (beta chain) under discussion was sequenced for a study of CD8 T cells in Susac syndrome. CDR1 and CDR2 from the germline V gene are SNHLY and FYNNEI. The CDR3 length is 14 residues. The trim removed 6 bases at V and 5 bases at J, leaving 4 bases unmatched. Roughly 0.45 to 1 ug RNA was reverse transcribed with random hexamers. Amplification of the TCR beta CDR3 was carried out by immunoSEQ multiplex PCR, which spanned a total of 54 Vbeta and 13 Jbeta segments. TCRdb fed the immunoSEQ multiplex PCR reads into MiXCR, producing one record per CDR3 protein. Of some 260,000 distinct CDR3 sequences in the sample, 93% were seen once.

The V gene is TRBV2, the J gene TRBJ2-3; 11 bases agree with TRBD2. The TCR comes from a human donor with multiple sclerosis. Sequenced: CD4+ T cells from PBMCs. The CDR3 bases are TGTGCCAGCAGACCCGGACTAGCGGGAGATACGCAGTATTTT. It specifies CASRPGLAGDTQYF.